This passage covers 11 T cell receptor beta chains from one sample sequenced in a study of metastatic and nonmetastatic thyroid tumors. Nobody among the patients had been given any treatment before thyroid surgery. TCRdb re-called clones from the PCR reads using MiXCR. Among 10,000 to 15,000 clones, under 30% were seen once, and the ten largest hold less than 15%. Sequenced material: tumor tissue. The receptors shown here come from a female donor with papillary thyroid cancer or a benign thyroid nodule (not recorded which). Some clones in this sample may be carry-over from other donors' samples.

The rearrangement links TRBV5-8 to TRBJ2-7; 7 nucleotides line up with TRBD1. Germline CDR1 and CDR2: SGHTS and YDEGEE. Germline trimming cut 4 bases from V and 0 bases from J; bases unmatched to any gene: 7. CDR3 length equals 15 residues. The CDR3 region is CASSPGTESSYEQYF. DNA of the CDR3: TGTGCCAGCAGCCCCGGGACAGAGAGCTCCTACGAGCAGTACTTC.

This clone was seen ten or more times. The CDR3 protein is CASSYGTSGRETQYF. Here the CDR3 DNA reads TGTGCCAGCAGCTACGGGACTAGCGGGAGAGAGACCCAGTACTTC. The V call is TRBV7-3, the J call TRBJ2-5; 14 bases fit TRBD2. This CDR3 is 15 amino acids long. Germline trimming cut 4 bases from V and 4 bases from J; bases unmatched to any gene: 2. Germline V CDR1 and CDR2: SGHTA, FQGTGA.

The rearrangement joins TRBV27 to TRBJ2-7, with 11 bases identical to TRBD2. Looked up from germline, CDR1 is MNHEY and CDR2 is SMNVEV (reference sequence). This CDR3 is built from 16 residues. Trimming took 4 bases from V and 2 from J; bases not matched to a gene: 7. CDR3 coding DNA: TGTGCCAGCAGTTCAGCTGCTAGCGGGAGGCCCTACGAGCAGTACTTC. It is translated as CASSSAASGRPYEQYF.

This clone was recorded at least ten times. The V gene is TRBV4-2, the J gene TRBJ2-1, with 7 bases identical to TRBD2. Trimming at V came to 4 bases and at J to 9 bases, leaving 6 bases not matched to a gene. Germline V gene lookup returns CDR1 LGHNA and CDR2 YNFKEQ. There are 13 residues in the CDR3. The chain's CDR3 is CASSPAGDGEQFF. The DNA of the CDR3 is TGTGCCAGCAGCCCGGCGGGAGATGGTGAGCAGTTCTTC.

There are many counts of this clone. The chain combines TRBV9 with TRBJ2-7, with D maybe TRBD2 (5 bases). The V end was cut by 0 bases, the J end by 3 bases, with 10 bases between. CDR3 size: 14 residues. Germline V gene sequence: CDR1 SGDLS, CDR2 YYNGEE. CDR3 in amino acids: CASSVAGTSYEQYF. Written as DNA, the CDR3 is TGTGCCAGCAGCGTAGCGGGCACTAGCTACGAGCAGTACTTC.

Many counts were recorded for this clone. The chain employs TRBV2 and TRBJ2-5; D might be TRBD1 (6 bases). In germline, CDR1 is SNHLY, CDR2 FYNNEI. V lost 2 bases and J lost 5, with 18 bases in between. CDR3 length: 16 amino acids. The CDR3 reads CASSETGQGLGETQYF. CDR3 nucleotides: TGTGCCAGCAGTGAAACGGGGCAGGGGCTGGGTGAGACCCAGTACTTC.

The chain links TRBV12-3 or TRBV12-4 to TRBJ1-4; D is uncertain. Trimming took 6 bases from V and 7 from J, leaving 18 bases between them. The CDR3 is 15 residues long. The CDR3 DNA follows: TGTGCCAGCAGGCCGGTGGGTGGAGGTTCTGAAAAACTGTTTTTT. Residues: CASRPVGGGSEKLFF.

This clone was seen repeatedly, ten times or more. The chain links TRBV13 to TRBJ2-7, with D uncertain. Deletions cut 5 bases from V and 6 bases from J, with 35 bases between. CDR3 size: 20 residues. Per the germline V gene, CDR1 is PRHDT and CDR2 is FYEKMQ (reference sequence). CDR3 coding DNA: TGTGCCAGCAGCGGGGTCAGTGTATCATTTACAGCCCCATGGTACGGCGAGCAGTACTTC. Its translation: CASSGVSVSFTAPWYGEQYF.

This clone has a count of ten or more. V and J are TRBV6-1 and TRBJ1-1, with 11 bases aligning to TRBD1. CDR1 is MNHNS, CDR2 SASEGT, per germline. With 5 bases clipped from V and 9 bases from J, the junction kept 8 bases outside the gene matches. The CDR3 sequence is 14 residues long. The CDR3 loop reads CASSLDRGRSKAFF. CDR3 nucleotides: TGTGCCAGCAGTTTGGACAGGGGGCGGTCTAAAGCTTTCTTT.

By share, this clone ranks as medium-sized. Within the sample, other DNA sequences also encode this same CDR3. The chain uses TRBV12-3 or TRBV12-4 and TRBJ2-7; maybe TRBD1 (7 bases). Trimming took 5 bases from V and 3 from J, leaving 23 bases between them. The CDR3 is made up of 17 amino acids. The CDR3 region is CASSPTFDGQGGYEQYF. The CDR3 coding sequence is TGTGCCAGCAGTCCGACTTTCGACGGGCAGGGGGGCTACGAGCAGTACTTC.

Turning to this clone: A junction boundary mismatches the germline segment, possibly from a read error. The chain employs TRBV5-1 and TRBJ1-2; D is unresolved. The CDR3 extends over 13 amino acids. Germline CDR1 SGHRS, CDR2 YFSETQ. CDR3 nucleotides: TGCGCCAGCATCTTAGCCCATGGCTATTGCTACACCTTC. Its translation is CASILAHGYCYTF.